These 17 T cell receptor beta chains were sequenced from one sample in a study of cytomegalovirus exposure and HLA in healthy donors. This PCR relied on a set of 60 Vbeta primers and 13 Jbeta primers. Clones were sequenced by immunoSEQ multiplex PCR, and TCRdb holds only the in-frame ones, with some missing. This sample has about 130,000 clones, with about 76% found just once. Sequenced input: PBMCs. These TCRs come from a man in his late teens or twenties in good health and CMV-seronegative.

This clone was seen just once. The gene calls are TRBV18 and TRBJ1-1; 7 bases fit TRBD1. CDR1 and CDR2 (germline): KGHSH, LQKENI. Losses at the gene ends were 5 bases for V and 8 bases for J; bases not matched to a gene: 2. The CDR3 is made up of 11 amino acids. CDR3 in amino acids: CASSARGEAFF. The CDR3 DNA sequence: TGTGCCAGCTCAGCCAGGGGGGAAGCTTTCTTT.

In the case of this clone: The junction and the germline gene differ at one end; a read error may be behind it. This chain's CDR3 is CASSPTGQTTNEKLFF. CDR3 bases: TGTGCCAGCAGCCCGACCGGACAGACAACAAATGAAAAACTGTTTTTT. This chain joins TRBV5-6 and TRBJ1-4; D is possibly TRBD1 (6 bases). The CDR3 totals 16 residues. Germline V gene data show CDR1 as SGHDT and CDR2 as YYEEEE. The full variable domain, in which reference TRBV5-6 and TRBJ1-4 provide the parts outside the CDR3, is DAGVTQSPTHLIKTRGQQVTLRCSPKSGHDTVSWYQQALGQGPQFIFQYYEEEERQRGNFPDRFSGHQFPNYSSELNVNALLLGDSALYLCASSPTGQTTNEKLFFGSGTQLSVL.

V is TRBV7-6 and J is TRBJ1-5, with a weak D call TRBD1 (6 bases). The CDR3 length is 13 residues. Germline V gene data show CDR1 as SGHVS and CDR2 as FNYEAQ. Deletions cut 7 bases from V and 6 bases from J, with 13 bases between. CDR3 amino acids: CASTPGGAQPQHF. CDR3 bases: TGTGCCAGCACTCCCGGGGGGGCTCAGCCCCAGCATTTT.

The chain joins TRBV10-1 to TRBJ2-1, with D tentatively TRBD2 (5 bases). The CDR3 sequence is 12 residues long. CDR1 is WNHNN and CDR2 is SYGVQD in the germline V gene (reference sequence). V was clipped by 5 bases and J by 8 bases, with 10 bases between them. The CDR3, as DNA: TGCGCCAGCAGTTCGGGGTTCCATGAGCAGTTCTTC. Translating it yields CASSSGFHEQFF.

The chain recombines TRBV29-1 with TRBJ1-4, with 8 bases matching TRBD1. Germline CDR1 is SQVTM and CDR2 is ANQGSEA. The CDR3 contains 14 residues. V trimming: 7 bases; J trimming: 7 bases; junction bases outside the gene matches: 11. CDR3 protein: CSGLNRGAGEKLFF. CDR3 in DNA: TGCAGCGGTCTTAACAGGGGGGCTGGTGAAAAACTGTTTTTT.

The V and J genes are TRBV6-5 and TRBJ2-5; no clear D. Per germline, CDR1 MNHEY and CDR2 SVGAGI. The CDR3 extends over 13 amino acids. Between the trimmed V and J ends, which lost 6 bases and 5 bases, there was a span of 13 bases. Here the CDR3 reads CASSVTRLETQYF. DNA for the CDR3: TGTGCCAGCAGCGTTACACGTCTGGAGACCCAGTACTTC.

This clone has only a few counts. The genes are TRBV5-6 and TRBJ2-7; TRBD1 is a possible D gene (5 bases). Germline CDR1 and CDR2: SGHDT and YYEEEE. The CDR3 has 14 amino acids. V shed 0 bases and J shed 3 bases, with 10 bases lying between them. The CDR3 region is CASSLAEGDYEQYF. CDR3 DNA sequence: TGTGCCAGCAGCTTGGCCGAAGGGGACTACGAGCAGTACTTC.

The chain links TRBV19 to TRBJ2-7; the match to TRBD1 covers 8 bases. With V trimmed by 4 bases and J by 4 bases, 15 bases remained unmatched. Germline V lookup: CDR1 LNHDA, CDR2 SQIVND (reference sequence). The CDR3 extends over 17 amino acids. The chain's CDR3 is CASSTSLGRGHLYEQYF. Here the CDR3 DNA reads TGTGCCAGTAGTACGTCGTTGGGCAGGGGGCATTTATACGAGCAGTACTTC.

The rearrangement uses TRBV11-2 and TRBJ1-4; D is uncertain. V was clipped by 6 bases and J by 4 bases, with 6 bases between them. This CDR3 has 12 residues. Germline V CDR1 and CDR2: SGHAT, FQNNGV. As DNA, the CDR3 is TGTGCCAGCAGGGAGCATAATGAAAAACTGTTTTTT. Residues: CASREHNEKLFF.

This clone was seen just once. V gene TRBV7-2 combines with J gene TRBJ1-5, with D perhaps TRBD1 (5 bases). The CDR3 totals 16 residues. Germline CDR1 and CDR2: SGHTA and FQGNSA. Between the trimmed V and J ends, which lost 3 bases and 5 bases, there was a span of 17 bases. The CDR3 coding sequence is TGTGCCAGCAGCTTTCCCGGTGGCCAGGGCGATCAGCCCCAGCATTTT. It specifies CASSFPGGQGDQPQHF.

The chain links TRBV30 to TRBJ1-6; D gene uncertain. The germline CDR1 and CDR2 sequences are GTSNPN and SVGIG (reference sequence). The length of the CDR3 is 15 residues. V lost 4 bases to trimming and J lost 4 bases, with 14 bases between them. CDR3 bases: TGTGCCTGGATCAAGCCCGCCGGGTATAATTCACCCCTCCACTTT. Protein sequence: CAWIKPAGYNSPLHF.

V usage is TRBV29-1 and J usage is TRBJ2-7, with 7 bases lining up with TRBD1. The CDR3 is 11 residues long. Germline CDR1 is SQVTM and CDR2 is ANQGSEA. The V segment lost 7 bases and the J segment 5 bases; nucleotides outside the gene matches: 5. The CDR3 here is CSGTGANEQYF. The CDR3 DNA sequence: TGCAGCGGAACAGGGGCCAACGAGCAGTACTTC.

The chain is built from TRBV10-2 and TRBJ1-5; D gene unclear. The CDR3 length is 13 residues. V was shortened by 2 bases and J by 4 bases, with 6 bases between the two germline ends. Germline lookup yields CDR1 WSHSY and CDR2 SAAADI. The CDR3 nucleotides read TGCGCCAGCAGTGAGACCACAAATCAGCCCCAGCATTTT. The encoded protein is CASSETTNQPQHF.

This clone appeared a single time. This sequence joins TRBV5-1 and TRBJ1-1; D gene ambiguous. The CDR3 spans 16 residues. Germline V CDR1 and CDR2: SGHRS, YFSETQ. Trimming took off 0 bases at V and 0 bases at J, with 12 bases between the two ends. CDR3 coding DNA: TGCGCCAGCAGCTTGGCCAGCGGCAGCCTGAACACTGAAGCTTTCTTT. Protein sequence: CASSLASGSLNTEAFF.

The chain joins TRBV7-2 to TRBJ1-4, with TRBD1 identical over 7 bases. V trimming: 0 bases; J trimming: 5 bases; junction bases outside the gene matches: 9. Per germline, CDR1 SGHTA and CDR2 FQGNSA. The CDR3 sequence is 17 residues long. The CDR3 sequence: CASSLAGVGTENEKLFF. The CDR3 DNA reads TGTGCCAGCAGCTTAGCAGGCGTCGGGACAGAGAATGAAAAACTGTTTTTT.

This chain joins TRBV30 and TRBJ2-7; 9 bases map to TRBD1. After removal of 0 bases from V and 2 bases from J, the junction contained 2 bases not matched to a gene. Germline V lookup: CDR1 GTSNPN, CDR2 SVGIG (reference sequence). CDR3 size: 14 residues. The CDR3 DNA reads as TGTGCCTGGAGTGTTTGGGACAGGGCCTACGAGCAGTACTTC. Amino acids: CAWSVWDRAYEQYF.

The chain joins TRBV11-3 to TRBJ1-1, with D maybe TRBD1 (6 bases). The CDR3 loop spans 13 amino acids. Germline assignment: CDR1 SGHNT and CDR2 YENEEA. The germline V and J ends were trimmed by 5 bases and 4 bases, with 11 bases remaining between them. CDR3 coding DNA: TGTGCCAGCAGCCCAAGGGACACCACTGAAGCTTTCTTT. This translates into CASSPRDTTEAFF.